Listed below are T cell receptor beta chains from one sample, sequenced in a study of T cell responses to AZD1222 COVID-19 vaccine. Clones were read by immunoSEQ multiplex PCR, and TCRdb kept only the in-frame ones, dropping some. The table lists some 180,000 clones, about nine tenths of them singletons, with less than 2.5% in the top ten. Material: peripheral blood, obtained 28 days after the second AZD1222 dose. The source is an adult who received the AZD1222 COVID-19 vaccine. The CDR3 runs from the conserved cysteine through the conserved F or W. The order of the fields is D gene, clone size, J gene, V gene, CDR3 length, CDR3 protein, CDR3 DNA. The D gene is left open where the match is weak. Only part of the rows carry a size: once, few, many, or a class if the clone is expanded.

-	-	TRBJ1-1	TRBV3-1/TRBV3-2	12	CASSTRVEEAFF	TGTGCCAGCAGCACCAGGGTAGAAGAAGCTTTCTTT
TRBD2	-	TRBJ2-1	TRBV7-3	15	CASSSGTSVYNEQFF	TGTGCCAGCAGCTCCGGGACTAGCGTGTACAATGAGCAGTTCTTC
-	-	TRBJ1-4	TRBV6-5	14	CASSFTGANEKLFF	TGTGCCAGCAGTTTTACGGGGGCTAATGAAAAACTGTTTTTT
TRBD1	-	TRBJ1-5	TRBV5-4	13	CASSLGQGQPQHF	TGTGCCAGCAGCCTAGGACAGGGTCAGCCCCAGCATTTT
-	-	TRBJ2-7	TRBV10-2	11	CASSYTLEQYF	TGCGCCAGCAGCTATACTCTCGAGCAGTACTTC
-	-	TRBJ2-3	TRBV29-1	10	CSVSVDTQYF	TGCAGCGTTTCGGTGGATACGCAGTATTTT
-	many	TRBJ1-5	TRBV18	13	CASSPGSNQPQHF	TGTGCCAGCTCACCGGGGAGCAATCAGCCCCAGCATTTT
TRBD1	-	TRBJ2-5	TRBV6-5	15	CASRPGQGSFETQYF	TGTGCCAGCAGACCGGGACAGGGCTCCTTCGAGACCCAGTACTTC
-	-	TRBJ1-6	TRBV6-2/TRBV6-3	18	CASSYKAGGVAYNSPLHF	TGTGCCAGCAGTTACAAGGCTGGGGGGGTGGCCTATAATTCACCCCTCCACTTT
-	-	TRBJ1-2	TRBV2	14	CASSDKGVDYGYTF	TGTGCCAGCAGTGATAAGGGGGTGGACTATGGCTACACCTTC
-	once	TRBJ2-1	TRBV2	11	CASSVRDEQFF	TGTGCCAGCAGTGTCCGCGATGAGCAGTTCTTC
-	-	TRBJ1-3	TRBV11-2	15	CASSLERVGGNTIYF	TGTGCCAGCAGCTTAGAGCGGGTCGGCGGAAACACCATATATTTT
-	-	TRBJ2-1	TRBV19	13	CASMRGSYNEQFF	TGTGCCAGTATGCGGGGTTCCTACAATGAGCAGTTCTTC
TRBD1	few	TRBJ2-5	TRBV5-1	14	CASSWDRGQETQYF	TGCGCCAGCAGCTGGGACAGGGGCCAAGAGACCCAGTACTTC
-	-	TRBJ2-5	TRBV18	15	CASSGLVRSSETQYF	TGTGCCAGCTCCGGTTTGGTACGATCTTCTGAGACCCAGTACTTC
TRBD1	-	TRBJ2-7	TRBV12-3/TRBV12-4	12	CASSSDRDKQYF	TGTGCCAGCAGTTCGGACAGGGACAAGCAGTACTTC
-	-	TRBJ2-3	TRBV7-3	16	CASSGGWAGGTDTQYF	TGTGCCAGCAGCGGTGGGTGGGCTGGAGGCACAGATACGCAGTATTTT
TRBD1	once	TRBJ2-5	TRBV4-3	15	CASSQTGGSQETQYF	TGCGCCAGCAGCCAGACAGGGGGCTCCCAAGAGACCCAGTACTTC
-	-	TRBJ1-1	TRBV11-3	14	CASSPGLTSTEAFF	TGTGCCAGCAGCCCAGGGCTCACGAGCACTGAAGCTTTCTTT
-	-	TRBJ1-1	TRBV7-9	11	CASTALGEAFF	TGTGCCAGCACCGCTCTGGGGGAAGCTTTCTTT
-	-	TRBJ1-1	TRBV6-5	12	CASSYGGSSAFF	TGTGCCAGCAGTTACGGAGGCTCGTCAGCTTTCTTT
-	-	TRBJ2-2	TRBV19	13	CASSPQGTGELFF	TGTGCCAGTAGTCCACAGGGAACCGGGGAGCTGTTTTTT
-	-	TRBJ2-7	TRBV28	14	CASMSFPTTYEQYF	TGTGCCAGCATGAGTTTTCCCACAACCTACGAGCAGTACTTC
-	-	TRBJ2-2	TRBV7-3	16	CASSSISGGGTGELFF	TGTGCCAGCAGCTCGATTAGCGGAGGGGGAACCGGGGAGCTGTTTTTT
TRBD2	-	TRBJ2-1	TRBV7-9	15	CASSFHGTSGNEQFF	TGTGCCAGCAGTTTCCACGGGACTAGCGGAAATGAGCAGTTCTTC
-	-	TRBJ2-7	TRBV7-2	14	CASSLSDSSYEQYF	TGTGCCAGCAGCCTAAGCGACAGCTCCTACGAGCAGTACTTC
-	-	TRBJ1-1	TRBV7-2	14	CASSFNRGDTEAFF	TGTGCCAGCAGCTTTAATCGGGGTGACACTGAAGCTTTCTTT
TRBD1	-	TRBJ1-6	TRBV5-4	15	CASSRGQLINSPLHF	TGTGCCAGCAGCCGGGGACAGCTTATTAATTCACCCCTCCACTTT
-	-	TRBJ2-7	TRBV19	13	CASSMGWGNEQYF	TGTGCCAGTAGTATGGGTTGGGGAAACGAGCAGTACTTC
-	-	TRBJ2-3	TRBV24-1	12	CATSDTRGTQYF	TGTGCCACCAGTGACACAAGGGGAACGCAGTATTTT
-	-	TRBJ1-5	TRBV19	16	CASSIVQTDSNQPQHF	TGTGCCAGTAGTATAGTCCAGACGGATAGCAATCAGCCCCAGCATTTT
-	-	TRBJ2-1	TRBV12-2	17	CASPGTVLDLSYNEQFF	TGTGCAAGCCCAGGCACGGTGCTAGACCTTTCCTACAATGAGCAGTTCTTC
-	-	TRBJ2-5	TRBV5-5	14	CASSLGQAQETQYF	TGTGCCAGCAGCTTGGGGCAGGCCCAAGAGACCCAGTACTTC
-	-	TRBJ1-3	TRBV10-1	17	CASSESIRHSSGNTIYF	TGCGCCAGCAGTGAGTCGATTCGGCACTCCTCTGGAAACACCATATATTTT
TRBD1	-	TRBJ1-1	TRBV6-1	15	CASSEGQGRNTEAFF	TGTGCCAGCAGTGAGGGACAGGGCAGAAACACTGAAGCTTTCTTT
-	-	TRBJ1-5	TRBV18	16	CASSPPVGGGNQPQHF	TGTGCCAGCTCACCACCGGTAGGGGGAGGCAATCAGCCCCAGCATTTT
-	-	TRBJ2-7	TRBV11-1	13	CASSLAATYEQYF	TGTGCCAGCAGTTTAGCGGCGACCTACGAGCAGTACTTC
-	-	TRBJ1-6	TRBV30	17	CAWSAPAYYSYNSPLHF	TGTGCCTGGAGTGCCCCAGCCTACTACTCCTATAATTCACCCCTCCACTTT
-	-	TRBJ2-7	TRBV7-9	14	CASSPQGSSYEQYF	TGTGCCAGCAGCCCCCAGGGGAGCTCCTACGAGCAGTACTTC
TRBD1	-	TRBJ1-4	TRBV2	18	CASSAQGALLGTSEKLFF	TGTGCCAGCAGTGCACAGGGGGCACTCCTTGGAACTAGTGAAAAACTGTTTTTT
-	-	TRBJ1-1	TRBV7-2	15	CASSPWAAAGSEAFF	TGTGCCAGCAGTCCCTGGGCAGCCGCAGGTTCTGAAGCTTTCTTT